Following are 29 T cell receptor beta chains from one sample sequenced in a study of early T cells in non-severe SARS-CoV-2 infection. TCRdb analysed the 5' RACE reads with MiXCR anew, one entry per CDR3 protein. There are about 36,000 distinct CDR3 sequences in the sample; approximately 9.1% occur only once, and approximately 12% lies in the top ten. The sample taken for sequencing was whole blood. The receptors shown here come from an adult who was a healthcare worker with PCR-confirmed SARS-CoV-2 infection or an uninfected control (not recorded which).

This clonotype was observed a handful of times. The chain has TRBV29-1 and TRBJ1-3; TRBD1 matches 7 bases. Per the germline V gene, CDR1 is SQVTM and CDR2 is ANQGSEA. This CDR3 is built from 12 residues. Trimming removed 7 bases from V and 4 bases from J; junction bases left unmatched: 4. CDR3 DNA sequence: TGCAGCGGCCAGACAGGGGGAAACACCATATATTTT. It codes for CSGQTGGNTIYF.

This rearrangement joins TRBV4-3 to TRBJ2-5; 12 nucleotides align to TRBD2. The J segment lost 1 base and the V segment lost 0 bases, leaving 3 bases of the junction unmatched. The V gene's germline CDR1 is LGHNA and CDR2 YSLEER. The CDR3 length is 17 residues. This CDR3 is CASSQDLAGGTQETQYF. As DNA, the CDR3 is TGCGCCAGCAGCCAAGATCTAGCGGGGGGGACCCAAGAGACCCAGTACTTC.

In its sample, this clonotype was seen a few times. The chain carries TRBV10-3 and TRBJ2-3, with D uncertain. Per the germline V gene, CDR1 is ENHRY and CDR2 is SYGVKD. The CDR3 runs 13 residues. V lost 6 bases to trimming and J lost 3 bases, with 10 bases between them. The CDR3 bases are TGTGCCATCAGCCTGTCAGGAACAGATACGCAGTATTTT. It yields the protein CAISLSGTDTQYF.

This clonotype was recorded at least ten times. The chain has TRBV18 and TRBJ2-7; D remains unclear. V was shortened by 4 bases and J by 0 bases, with 7 bases between the two germline ends. Germline V CDR1 and CDR2: KGHSH, LQKENI. The CDR3 has 13 amino acids. The CDR3 DNA sequence: TGTGCCAGCTCACTGTCAGTCTCCTACGAGCAGTACTTC. It translates to CASSLSVSYEQYF.

Many counts were recorded for this clonotype. V is TRBV28 and J is TRBJ1-6; D gene uncertain. Trimming took off 3 bases at V and 9 bases at J, with 12 bases between the two ends. Per germline, CDR1 MDHEN and CDR2 SYDVKM. CDR3 size: 14 residues. CDR3: CASSFPFSGSPLHF. CDR3 DNA: TGTGCCAGCAGTTTCCCCTTTAGTGGTTCACCCCTCCACTTT.

The J gene is TRBJ2-1, the V gene TRBV5-1; 8 bases are a match to TRBD2. The germline CDR1 and CDR2 sequences are SGHRS and YFSETQ. J lost 4 bases, V lost 4 bases, and 10 bases had no gene match. The CDR3 consists of 16 residues. Here the CDR3 DNA reads TGCGCCAGCAGCCAGAACGGGGGGGCCCAATACAATGAGCAGTTCTTC. Translating gives CASSQNGGAQYNEQFF.

This clonotype came up many times. The V gene is TRBV7-8, the J gene TRBJ1-1; unclear D gene. From germline, CDR1 is SGHVS and CDR2 FQNEAQ. V lost 3 bases and J lost 4, with 9 bases in between. The CDR3 is 13 amino acids. The CDR3 loop is CASSLFRATEAFF. The CDR3 DNA is TGTGCCAGCAGCTTGTTCAGAGCCACTGAAGCTTTCTTT.

This clonotype was counted between two and nine times. A much larger clone differs by one base, so this may be a read error. This chain links TRBV28 with TRBJ2-3; TRBD1 might be the D (5 bases). The end of the DNA aligns better with TRBJ1-5, so the J call may be wrong. The CDR3 is 15 residues long. CDR1 is MDHEN, CDR2 SYDVKM, per germline. CDR3 region: CASSLWGGETDTQHF. CDR3 nucleotides: TGTGCCAGCAGTTTATGGGGAGGGGAGACAGATACGCAGCATTTT.

At least ten counts were recorded for this clonotype. This chain uses TRBV13 with TRBJ2-3, with unresolved D. With 3 bases removed from V and 4 bases from J, the gap between germline ends came to 8 bases. The CDR3 is 13 amino acids. The germline V gene encodes CDR1 PRHDT and CDR2 FYEKMQ (reference sequence). The CDR3 DNA is TGTGCCAGCAGCTTCAGAGGTCCAGATACGCAGTATTTT. Translated, it gives CASSFRGPDTQYF.

This clonotype was detected a few times. Sequence at one end of the junction differs from germline and may be a read error. This CDR3 reads CASSYSEGRGNF. The CDR3 DNA reads as TGTGCCAGCAGTTACTCCGAGGGCAGGGGCAACTTT. This chain joins TRBV6-2 or TRBV6-3 and TRBJ1-1, with D perhaps TRBD1 (6 bases). The CDR3 is made up of 12 amino acids. CDR1 MNHEY and CDR2 SVGEGT come from the germline V gene.

The V and J genes are TRBV7-2 and TRBJ1-2; 7 bases align to TRBD1. The CDR3 length is 15 residues. The germline CDR1 and CDR2 sequences are SGHTA and FQGNSA. V shed 0 bases and J 2 bases; nucleotides not matched to a gene: 3. The CDR3: CASSLAGTENYGYTF. CDR3 bases: TGTGCCAGCAGCTTAGCGGGGACAGAGAACTATGGCTACACCTTC.

In its sample, this clonotype was seen a few times. The V gene is TRBV28, the J gene TRBJ1-4, with a weak D call TRBD1 (5 bases). The CDR3 sequence is 14 residues long. Germline-derived CDR1 and CDR2 are MDHEN and SYDVKM. Trimming shortened V by 6 bases and J by 7 bases, and 15 bases separated the two germline ends. The chain's CDR3 is CASSNGGSSEKLFF. The CDR3 DNA reads as TGTGCCAGCAGCAATGGGGGGTCGAGTGAAAAACTGTTTTTT.

Concerning this clonotype itself: Possible read error: a much larger clone is one base away. The V gene is TRBV6-2 or TRBV6-3, the J gene TRBJ2-5; the D call may be TRBD1 or TRBD2 (6 bases each). Per germline, CDR1 MNHEY and CDR2 SVGEGT. The CDR3 totals 14 residues. Trimming stripped 8 bases from V and 4 bases from J, with 17 bases between. The CDR3 DNA is TGTGCCAGCCTAACTAGCTGGGGGCTAGAGACCCAGTACTTC. Its translation is CASLTSWGLETQYF.

The chain combines TRBV27 with TRBJ1-6; TRBD1 agrees at 7 bases. CDR3 size: 14 residues. V lost 6 bases to trimming and J lost 6 bases; unmatched junction nucleotides: 5. Germline CDR1 reads MNHEY; CDR2 reads SMNVEV (reference sequence). DNA for the CDR3: TGTGCCAGCAGATTCGGGACAGCTAATTCACCCCTCCACTTT. This gives the protein CASRFGTANSPLHF.

This clonotype appeared many times. One end of the junction does not line up with germline, which may come from a read error. The rearrangement links TRBV15 to TRBJ2-5, with TRBD1 matching over 12 bases. The V gene's germline CDR1 is LNHNV and CDR2 YYDKDF (reference sequence). The CDR3 sequence is 15 residues long. This CDR3 reads CATSRERGQGALGNF. The CDR3 coding sequence is TGTGCCACCAGCAGAGAACGGGGACAGGGGGCGCTTGGGAACTTC. The whole variable domain, remainder taken from reference TRBV15 and TRBJ2-5, is DAMVIQNPRYQVTQFGKPVTLSCSQTLNHNVMYWYQQKSSQAPKLLFHYYDKDFNNEADTPDNFQSRRPNTSFCFLDIRSPGLGDTAMYLCATSRERGQGALGNFGPGTRLLVL.

This clonotype has ten or more counts. This chain connects TRBV29-1 to TRBJ2-7; 7 nucleotides align to TRBD1. The CDR3 is made up of 14 amino acids. Per germline, CDR1 SQVTM and CDR2 ANQGSEA. J was trimmed by 0 bases and V by 4 bases; bases with no gene match: 6. This CDR3 is CSVGAGGSSYEQYF. The CDR3, as DNA: TGCAGCGTTGGGGCAGGGGGAAGCTCCTACGAGCAGTACTTC.

This clonotype was seen ten or more times. V and J are TRBV27 and TRBJ1-4; TRBD1 might be the D (6 bases). The CDR3 runs 15 residues. The V end was cut by 4 bases, the J end by 4 bases, with 13 bases between. The germline V gene encodes CDR1 MNHEY and CDR2 SMNVEV (reference sequence). For the CDR3, the DNA is TGTGCCAGCAGTTCCCACAGGGCTGATAATGAAAAACTGTTTTTT. This translates into CASSSHRADNEKLFF.

V gene TRBV3-1 combines with J gene TRBJ2-6; no clear D gene. Trimming took off 1 base at V and 2 bases at J, with 6 bases between the two ends. CDR1 is LGHDT, CDR2 YNNKEL, per germline (reference sequence). CDR3 length: 15 amino acids. The CDR3 sequence: CASSQGVTGANVLTF. The CDR3 nucleotides read TGTGCCAGCAGCCAAGGGGTCACTGGGGCCAACGTCCTGACTTTC.

This clonotype has ten or more counts. The CDR3 here is CSASSTSGGQADTQYF. The DNA for the CDR3 is TGCAGTGCTAGTTCCACCTCGGGGGGGCAGGCAGATACGCAGTATTTT. The J gene is TRBJ2-3, the V gene TRBV20-1; 8 bases map to TRBD2. CDR1 is DFQATT, CDR2 SNEGSKA, per germline (reference sequence). The CDR3 contains 16 residues. With 3 bases clipped from V and 4 bases from J, the junction kept 12 bases outside the gene matches.

This clonotype was seen ten or more times. This sequence joins TRBV10-3 and TRBJ2-2; D may be TRBD1 (6 bases). Trimming took off 2 bases at V and 11 bases at J, with 15 bases between the two ends. The length of the CDR3 is 14 residues. CDR1 is ENHRY and CDR2 is SYGVKD in the germline V gene. The CDR3: CAISEADSRGELFF. The DNA for the CDR3 is TGTGCCATCAGTGAGGCGGACAGCCGCGGCGAGCTGTTTTTT.

This clonotype was detected many times. The chain combines TRBV2 with TRBJ1-6; 7 bases are shared with TRBD1. CDR3 length: 16 amino acids. After removal of 5 bases from V and 0 bases from J, the junction contained 4 bases not matched to a gene. Per the germline V gene, CDR1 is SNHLY and CDR2 is FYNNEI. The CDR3 is CASSSGQSSYNSPLHF. The CDR3 DNA reads as TGTGCCAGCAGTTCGGGACAGAGCTCCTATAATTCACCCCTCCACTTT.

This clonotype was recorded once. The chain joins TRBV12-3 or TRBV12-4 to TRBJ2-3; no definite D call. Between the trimmed V and J ends, which lost 5 bases and 0 bases, there was a span of 6 bases. This CDR3 contains 13 residues. The CDR3 region is CASSDPSTDTQYF. CDR3 nucleotide sequence: TGTGCCAGCAGTGACCCTAGCACAGATACGCAGTATTTT.

By share of the sample, this clonotype is medium-sized. This chain joins TRBV6-2 or TRBV6-3 and TRBJ1-5; 8 nucleotides match TRBD1. Looked up from germline, CDR1 is MNHEY and CDR2 is SVGEGT. CDR3 length equals 15 residues. Unmatched junction bases numbered 7, after V lost 6 bases and J lost 3 bases. The CDR3 reads CASSLTGEHNQPQHF. CDR3 bases: TGTGCCAGCAGCCTGACAGGGGAACACAATCAGCCCCAGCATTTT.

This clonotype appeared a few times. The gene calls are TRBV3-1 and TRBJ1-2; D unresolved. Trimming stripped 0 bases from V and 7 bases from J, with 9 bases between. Germline V gene lookup returns CDR1 LGHDT and CDR2 YNNKEL (reference sequence). The CDR3 loop spans 13 amino acids. The CDR3 bases are TGTGCCAGCAGCCAAGATGTGGGAATTGGCTACACCTTC. Amino acids: CASSQDVGIGYTF.

This clonotype was recorded many times. Here the CDR3 reads CSFSPGTQKAFF. DNA of the CDR3: TGCAGCTTTTCCCCCGGGACGCAGAAAGCTTTCTTT. The chain combines TRBV29-1 with TRBJ1-1; the D gene is possibly TRBD1 (5 bases). V was pared by 8 bases and J by 9 bases, with 19 bases between. This CDR3 has 12 amino acids. The germline CDR1 and CDR2 sequences are SQVTM and ANQGSEA.

This clonotype showed up many times. The CDR3 protein is CAISRGGEETQYF. The CDR3 DNA follows: TGTGCCATCAGTCGGGGGGGCGAAGAGACCCAGTACTTC. V and J are TRBV10-3 and TRBJ2-5; 8 bases are shared with TRBD2. Germline V CDR1 and CDR2: ENHRY, SYGVKD. This CDR3 has 13 amino acids. Trimming removed 5 bases from V and 3 bases from J; junction bases left unmatched: 2.

This clonotype was seen at least ten times. The V gene is TRBV11-2, the J gene TRBJ1-3; 9 bases map to TRBD1. Trimming at V came to 6 bases and at J to 0 bases, leaving 9 bases not matched to a gene. Germline V CDR1 and CDR2: SGHAT, FQNNGV. The CDR3 sequence is 17 residues long. The CDR3 here is CASRATGGATSGNTIYF. The CDR3 DNA sequence: TGTGCCAGCAGGGCGACAGGGGGAGCAACCTCTGGAAACACCATATATTTT.

This clonotype came up many times. The rearrangement uses TRBV5-1 and TRBJ2-2, with no clear D. Germline CDR1 SGHRS, CDR2 YFSETQ. This CDR3 is built from 15 residues. Trimming left V 1 base short and J 0 bases short, with 7 bases between. The CDR3 nucleotides read TGCGCCAGCAGCTTGTACAGCTCGAACACCGGGGAGCTGTTTTTT. It yields the protein CASSLYSSNTGELFF.

The chain has TRBV11-2 and TRBJ2-1; 9 nucleotides line up with TRBD1. CDR1 is SGHAT, CDR2 FQNNGV, per germline. CDR3 length equals 14 residues. Trimming cost V 5 bases and J 5 bases; bases outside gene matches: 4. As DNA, the CDR3 is TGTGCCAGCAGCAGGGACAGGGCCCACAATGAGCAGTTCTTC. Amino acids: CASSRDRAHNEQFF.